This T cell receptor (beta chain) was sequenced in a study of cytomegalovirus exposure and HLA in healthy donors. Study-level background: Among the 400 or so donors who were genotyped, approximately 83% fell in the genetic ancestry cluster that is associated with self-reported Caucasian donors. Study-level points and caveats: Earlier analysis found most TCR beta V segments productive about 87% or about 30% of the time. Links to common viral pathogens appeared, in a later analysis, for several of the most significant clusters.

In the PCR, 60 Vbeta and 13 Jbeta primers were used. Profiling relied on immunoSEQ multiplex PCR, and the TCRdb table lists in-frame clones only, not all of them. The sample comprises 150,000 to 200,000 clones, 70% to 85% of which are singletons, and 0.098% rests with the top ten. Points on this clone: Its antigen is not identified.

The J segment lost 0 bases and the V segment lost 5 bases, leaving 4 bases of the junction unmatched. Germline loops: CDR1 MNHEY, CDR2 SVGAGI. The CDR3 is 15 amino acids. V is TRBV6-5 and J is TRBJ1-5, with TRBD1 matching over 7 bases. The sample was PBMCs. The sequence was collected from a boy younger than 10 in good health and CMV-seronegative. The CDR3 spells CASSPTGYSNQPQHF. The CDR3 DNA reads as TGTGCCAGCAGTCCGACAGGGTATAGCAATCAGCCCCAGCATTTT.